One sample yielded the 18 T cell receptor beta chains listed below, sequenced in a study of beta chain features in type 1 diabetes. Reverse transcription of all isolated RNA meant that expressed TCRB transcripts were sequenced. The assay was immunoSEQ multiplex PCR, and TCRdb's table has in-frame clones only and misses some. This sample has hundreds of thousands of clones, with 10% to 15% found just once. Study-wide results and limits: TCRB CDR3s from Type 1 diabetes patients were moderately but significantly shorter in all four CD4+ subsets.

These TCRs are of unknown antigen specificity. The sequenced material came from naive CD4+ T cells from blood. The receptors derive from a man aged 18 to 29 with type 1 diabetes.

CDR3 sequence: CASRNPTGAFF. DNA for the CDR3: TGTGCCAGCAGAAACCCGACAGGGGCTTTCTTT. This sequence joins TRBV28 and TRBJ1-1; the match to TRBD1 covers 7 bases. After removal of 6 bases from V and 11 bases from J, the junction contained 6 bases not matched to a gene. In germline, CDR1 is MDHEN, CDR2 SYDVKM. This CDR3 has 11 amino acids.

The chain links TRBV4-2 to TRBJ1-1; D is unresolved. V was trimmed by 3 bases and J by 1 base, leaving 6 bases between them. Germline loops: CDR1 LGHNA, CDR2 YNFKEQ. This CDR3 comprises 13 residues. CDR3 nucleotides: TGTGCCAGCAGCCATCAGAGGAACACTGAAGCTTTCTTT. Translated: CASSHQRNTEAFF.

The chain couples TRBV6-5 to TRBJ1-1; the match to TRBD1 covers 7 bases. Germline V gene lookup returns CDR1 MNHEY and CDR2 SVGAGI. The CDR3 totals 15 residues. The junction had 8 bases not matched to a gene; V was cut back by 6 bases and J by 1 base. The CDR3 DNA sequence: TGTGCCAGCAGCTTCTCGCGGACAGGGAACACTGAAGCTTTCTTT. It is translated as CASSFSRTGNTEAFF.

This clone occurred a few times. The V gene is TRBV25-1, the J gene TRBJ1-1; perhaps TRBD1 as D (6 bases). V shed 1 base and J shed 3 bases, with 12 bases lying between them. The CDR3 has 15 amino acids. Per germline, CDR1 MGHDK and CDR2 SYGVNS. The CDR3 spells CASSESLQGYTEAFF. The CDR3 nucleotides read TGTGCCAGCAGTGAATCCTTACAGGGATACACTGAAGCTTTCTTT.

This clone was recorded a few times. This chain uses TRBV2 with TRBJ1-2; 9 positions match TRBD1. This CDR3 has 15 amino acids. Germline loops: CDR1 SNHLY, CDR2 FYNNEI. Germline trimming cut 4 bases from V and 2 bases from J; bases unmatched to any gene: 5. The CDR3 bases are TGTGCCAGCAGTGTTCGAGGGACAGGGAACTATGGCTACACCTTC. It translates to CASSVRGTGNYGYTF.

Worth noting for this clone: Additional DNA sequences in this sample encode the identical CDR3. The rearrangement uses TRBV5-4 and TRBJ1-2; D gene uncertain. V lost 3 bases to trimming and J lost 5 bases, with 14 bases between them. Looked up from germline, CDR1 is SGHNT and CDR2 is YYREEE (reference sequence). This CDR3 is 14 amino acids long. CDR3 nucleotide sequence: TGTGCCAGCAGCTCGAGACAAGGCGATTATGGCTACACCTTC. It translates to CASSSRQGDYGYTF.

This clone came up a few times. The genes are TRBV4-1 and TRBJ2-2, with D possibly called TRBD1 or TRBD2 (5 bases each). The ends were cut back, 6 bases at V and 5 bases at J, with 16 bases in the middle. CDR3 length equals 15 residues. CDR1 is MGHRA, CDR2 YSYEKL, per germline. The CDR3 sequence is CASRERDRRTGELFF. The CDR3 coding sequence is TGCGCCAGCAGGGAAAGGGACCGCCGGACCGGGGAGCTGTTTTTT.

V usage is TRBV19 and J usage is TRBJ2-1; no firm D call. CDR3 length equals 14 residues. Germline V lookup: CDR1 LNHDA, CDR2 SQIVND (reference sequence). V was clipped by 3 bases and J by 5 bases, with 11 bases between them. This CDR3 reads CASSISVTNNEQFF. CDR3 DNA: TGTGCCAGTAGTATCTCCGTTACCAACAATGAGCAGTTCTTC.

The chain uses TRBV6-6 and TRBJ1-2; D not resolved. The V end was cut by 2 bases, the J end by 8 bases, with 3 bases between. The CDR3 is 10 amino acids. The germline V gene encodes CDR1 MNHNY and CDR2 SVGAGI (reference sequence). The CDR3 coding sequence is TGTGCCAGCAGTTACGGGGGCTACACCTTC. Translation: CASSYGGYTF.

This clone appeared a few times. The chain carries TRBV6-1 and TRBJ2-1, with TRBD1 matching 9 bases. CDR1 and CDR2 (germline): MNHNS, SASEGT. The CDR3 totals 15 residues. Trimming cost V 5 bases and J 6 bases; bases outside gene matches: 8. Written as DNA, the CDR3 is TGTGCCAGCAGTCTACAGGGGGCGCCCCCCAATGAGCAGTTCTTC. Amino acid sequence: CASSLQGAPPNEQFF.

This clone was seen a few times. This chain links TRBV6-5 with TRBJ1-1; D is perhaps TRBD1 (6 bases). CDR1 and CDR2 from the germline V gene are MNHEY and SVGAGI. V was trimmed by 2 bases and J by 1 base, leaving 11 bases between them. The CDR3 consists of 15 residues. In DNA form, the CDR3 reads TGTGCCAGCAGTTACCTACCACAGGGGAACACTGAAGCTTTCTTT. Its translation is CASSYLPQGNTEAFF.

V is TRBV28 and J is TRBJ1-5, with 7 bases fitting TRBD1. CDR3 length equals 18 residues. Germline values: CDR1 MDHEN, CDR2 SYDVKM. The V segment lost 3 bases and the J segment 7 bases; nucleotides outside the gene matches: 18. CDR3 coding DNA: TGTGCCAGCAGTTTTCCATCTTTCTCCGGACAGGCAGAACAGCCCCAGCATTTT. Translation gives CASSFPSFSGQAEQPQHF.

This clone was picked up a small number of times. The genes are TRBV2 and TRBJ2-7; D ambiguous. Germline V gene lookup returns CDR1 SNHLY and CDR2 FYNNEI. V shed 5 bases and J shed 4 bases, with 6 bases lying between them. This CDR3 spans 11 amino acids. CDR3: CASSTEYEQYF. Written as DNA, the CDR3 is TGTGCCAGCAGTACGGAATACGAGCAGTACTTC.

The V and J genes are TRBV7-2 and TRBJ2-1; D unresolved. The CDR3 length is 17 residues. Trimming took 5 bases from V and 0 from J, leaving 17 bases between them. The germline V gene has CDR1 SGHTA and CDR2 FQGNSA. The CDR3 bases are TGTGCCAGCAGCCCCCTCACGACCCGAAGCTCCTACAATGAGCAGTTCTTC. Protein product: CASSPLTTRSSYNEQFF.

The CDR3 here is CASSQPMDSYTGELFF. CDR3 DNA sequence: TGTGCCAGCAGCCAACCTATGGACAGTTACACCGGGGAGCTGTTTTTT. The chain is built from TRBV14 and TRBJ2-2; possibly TRBD1 for D (6 bases). The CDR3 runs to 16 residues. The V end was cut by 2 bases, the J end by 3 bases, with 13 bases between. CDR1 and CDR2 (germline): SGHDN, FVKESK.

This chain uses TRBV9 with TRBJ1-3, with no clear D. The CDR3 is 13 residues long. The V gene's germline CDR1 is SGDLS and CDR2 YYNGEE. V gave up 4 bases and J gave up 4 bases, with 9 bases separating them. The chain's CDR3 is CASSLMEGNTIYF. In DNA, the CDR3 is TGTGCCAGCAGCCTTATGGAGGGAAACACCATATATTTT.

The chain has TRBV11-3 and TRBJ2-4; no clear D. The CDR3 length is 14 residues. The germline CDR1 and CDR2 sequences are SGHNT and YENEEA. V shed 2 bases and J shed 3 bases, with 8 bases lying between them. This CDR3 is CASSLQVDKNIQYF. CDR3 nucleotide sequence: TGTGCCAGCAGCTTACAGGTCGACAAAAACATTCAGTACTTC.

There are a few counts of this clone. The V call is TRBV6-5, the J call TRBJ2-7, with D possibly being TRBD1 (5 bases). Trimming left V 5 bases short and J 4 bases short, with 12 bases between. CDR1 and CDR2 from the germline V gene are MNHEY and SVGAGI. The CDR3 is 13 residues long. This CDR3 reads CASSEGGHYEQYF. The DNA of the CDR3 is TGTGCCAGCAGTGAAGGCGGACATTACGAGCAGTACTTC.